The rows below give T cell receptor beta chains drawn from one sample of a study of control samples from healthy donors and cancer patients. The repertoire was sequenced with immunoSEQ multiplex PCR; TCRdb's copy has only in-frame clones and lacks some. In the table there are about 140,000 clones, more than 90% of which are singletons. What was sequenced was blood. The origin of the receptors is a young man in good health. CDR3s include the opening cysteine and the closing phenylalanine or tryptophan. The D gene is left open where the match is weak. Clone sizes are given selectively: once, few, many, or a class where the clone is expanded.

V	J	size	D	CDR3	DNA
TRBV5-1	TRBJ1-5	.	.	CASKRDTSNQPQHF	TGCGCCAGCAAACGGGACACCAGCAATCAGCCCCAGCATTTT
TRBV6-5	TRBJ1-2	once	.	CASSQHNYGYTF	TGTGCCAGCAGCCAGCATAACTATGGCTACACCTTC
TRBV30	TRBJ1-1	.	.	CAWSVGQLNTEAFF	TGTGCCTGGAGTGTAGGACAACTGAACACTGAAGCTTTCTTT
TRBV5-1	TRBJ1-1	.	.	CASSLVRPMNTEAFF	TGCGCCAGCAGCTTGGTACGCCCAATGAACACTGAAGCTTTCTTT
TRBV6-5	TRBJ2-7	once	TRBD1	CASLQQGALAYEQYF	TGTGCCAGCCTCCAACAGGGGGCGCTTGCTTACGAGCAGTACTTC
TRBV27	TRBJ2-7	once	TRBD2	CASSLEGAGSYTSSYEQYF	TGTGCCAGCAGTTTAGAGGGAGCGGGATCCTATACCAGCTCCTACGAGCAGTACTTC
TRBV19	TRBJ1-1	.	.	CASSINPRAPNTEAFF	TGTGCCAGTAGTATTAACCCCAGGGCTCCGAACACTGAAGCTTTCTTT
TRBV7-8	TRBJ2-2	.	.	CASSLGVTVGPNTGELFF	TGTGCCAGCAGCTTAGGTGTTACAGTGGGGCCGAACACCGGGGAGCTGTTTTTT
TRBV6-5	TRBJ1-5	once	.	CAASGGQPQHF	TGTGCCGCAAGTGGGGGCCAGCCCCAGCATTTT
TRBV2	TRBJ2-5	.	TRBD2	CASSVSGSQETQYF	TGTGCCAGCAGTGTCAGCGGGAGCCAAGAGACCCAGTACTTC
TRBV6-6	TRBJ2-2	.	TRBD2	CASSYWASGNTGELFF	TGTGCCAGCAGTTATTGGGCTAGCGGGAACACCGGGGAGCTGTTTTTT
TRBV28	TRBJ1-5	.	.	CASSFESRGREPQHF	TGTGCCAGCAGTTTTGAAAGCAGGGGCAGGGAGCCCCAGCATTTT
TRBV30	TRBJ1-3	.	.	CAWSDNRDGNTIYF	TGTGCCTGGAGTGACAACAGGGATGGAAACACCATATATTTT
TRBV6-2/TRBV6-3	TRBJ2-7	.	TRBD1	CASSDRVYEQYF	TGTGCCAGCAGTGACAGGGTCTACGAGCAGTACTTC
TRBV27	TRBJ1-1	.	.	CASSFGSLGELNTEAFF	TGTGCCAGCAGTTTTGGGTCTTTAGGAGAATTGAACACTGAAGCTTTCTTT
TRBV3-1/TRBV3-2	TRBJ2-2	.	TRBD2	CASRTKHSGRRVGAGELFF	TGTGCCAGCAGAACCAAACATAGCGGGAGAAGGGTCGGCGCCGGGGAGCTGTTTTTT
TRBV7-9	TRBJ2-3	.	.	CASSLGVGASTDTQYF	TGTGCCAGCAGCTTAGGAGTCGGGGCTAGCACAGATACGCAGTATTTT
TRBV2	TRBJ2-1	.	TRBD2	CASSEGLVVYNEQFF	TGTGCCAGCAGTGAGGGACTAGTTGTGTACAATGAGCAGTTCTTC
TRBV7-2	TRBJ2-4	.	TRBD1	CASSPGGGNIQYF	TGTGCCAGCAGCCCAGGGGGCGGAAACATTCAGTACTTC
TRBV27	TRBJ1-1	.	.	CASSPRTSMNTEAFF	TGTGCCAGCAGTCCCCGGACATCCATGAACACTGAAGCTTTCTTT
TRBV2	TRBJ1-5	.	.	CASSEAPDYLSNQPQHF	TGTGCCAGCAGTGAAGCCCCAGATTACCTTAGCAATCAGCCCCAGCATTTT
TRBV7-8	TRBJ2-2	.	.	CASSLGGIGELFF	TGTGCCAGCAGCTTAGGGGGAATCGGGGAGCTGTTTTTT
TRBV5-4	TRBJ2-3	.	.	CASSQDLKGSDTQYF	TGTGCCAGCAGCCAGGACCTGAAGGGGTCAGATACGCAGTATTTT
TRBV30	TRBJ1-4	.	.	CACRDGRGEKLFF	TGTGCCTGTAGGGACGGGAGGGGTGAAAAACTGTTTTTT
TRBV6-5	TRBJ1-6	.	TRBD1	CASRMTGFGNSPLHF	TGTGCCAGCAGGATGACAGGGTTTGGTAATTCACCCCTCCACTTT
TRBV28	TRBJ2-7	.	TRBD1	CASSPLRRGRRSLGEQYF	TGTGCCAGCAGTCCCCTACGCAGGGGGCGTCGTTCGCTGGGCGAGCAGTACTTC
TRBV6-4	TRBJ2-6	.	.	CASSDSNSGANVLTF	TGTGCCAGCAGTGACTCAAACTCTGGGGCCAACGTCCTGACTTTC
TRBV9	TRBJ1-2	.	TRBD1	CASRGTGGDGYTF	TGTGCCAGCAGAGGGACAGGAGGGGATGGCTACACCTTC
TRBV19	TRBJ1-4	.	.	CASSFSRGNEKLFF	TGTGCCAGTAGTTTCAGCCGGGGGAATGAAAAACTGTTTTTT
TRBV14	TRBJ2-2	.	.	CASSQYGGPGELFF	TGTGCCAGCAGCCAATACGGCGGACCCGGGGAGCTGTTTTTT
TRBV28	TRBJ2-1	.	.	CASSLSNEQFF	TGTGCCAGCAGTTTATCAAATGAGCAGTTCTTC
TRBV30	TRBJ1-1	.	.	CAWTSTDTEAFF	TGTGCCTGGACCTCTACAGACACTGAAGCTTTCTTT
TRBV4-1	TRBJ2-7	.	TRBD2	CASSQAVAGMNEQYF	TGCGCCAGCAGCCAAGCAGTAGCGGGAATGAACGAGCAGTACTTC
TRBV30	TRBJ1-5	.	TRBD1	CAWTTGEGQPQHF	TGTGCCTGGACCACAGGGGAAGGTCAGCCCCAGCATTTT
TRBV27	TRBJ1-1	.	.	CASRHQGMGMNTEAFF	TGTGCCAGCAGACACCAGGGGATGGGGATGAACACTGAAGCTTTCTTT
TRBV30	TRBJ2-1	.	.	CAWSRGGYEQFF	TGTGCCTGGAGTCGTGGCGGCTATGAGCAGTTCTTC
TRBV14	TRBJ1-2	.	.	CASSLSGASGYGYTF	TGTGCCAGCAGCCTAAGCGGGGCCTCGGGCTATGGCTACACCTTC
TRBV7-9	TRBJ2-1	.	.	CASSLGSTVEQFF	TGTGCCAGCAGCTTAGGTTCGACGGTTGAGCAGTTCTTC
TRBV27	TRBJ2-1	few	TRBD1	CASSKGTAAYNEQFF	TGTGCCAGCAGTAAAGGGACAGCCGCCTACAATGAGCAGTTCTTC
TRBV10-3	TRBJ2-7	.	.	CAIERNHGDEQYF	TGTGCCATCGAACGGAACCATGGGGACGAGCAGTACTTC
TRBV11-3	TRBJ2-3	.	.	CASSSRLGSTDTQYF	TGTGCCAGCAGCTCGAGACTAGGAAGCACAGATACGCAGTATTTT
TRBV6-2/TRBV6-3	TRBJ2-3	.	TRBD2	CASSQREGTDTQYF	TGTGCCAGCAGCCAGCGGGAGGGCACAGATACGCAGTATTTT
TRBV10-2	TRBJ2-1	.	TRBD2	CASSDLGTSVYNEQFF	TGCGCCAGCAGTGATCTAGGGACTAGCGTATACAATGAGCAGTTCTTC
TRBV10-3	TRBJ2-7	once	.	CAISDDISYEQYF	TGTGCCATCAGTGATGACATATCCTACGAGCAGTACTTC
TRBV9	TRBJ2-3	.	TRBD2	CASSALAGGGTDTQYF	TGTGCCAGCAGCGCGTTAGCGGGAGGTGGCACAGATACGCAGTATTTT
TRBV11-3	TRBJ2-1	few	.	CASSALTTNEQFF	TGTGCCAGCAGCGCCCTGACGACCAATGAGCAGTTCTTC
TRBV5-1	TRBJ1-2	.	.	CASRRERDGYTF	TGCGCCAGCAGACGAGAACGGGATGGCTACACCTTC
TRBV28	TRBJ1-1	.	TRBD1	CASSIDRVGTEAFF	TGTGCCAGCAGTATAGACAGGGTTGGCACTGAAGCTTTCTTT
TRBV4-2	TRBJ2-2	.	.	CASSQDRRNTGELFF	TGTGCCAGCAGCCAAGACAGGCGGAACACCGGGGAGCTGTTTTTT
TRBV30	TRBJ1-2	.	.	CAWSERDGYTF	TGTGCCTGGAGTGAAAGGGATGGCTACACCTTC
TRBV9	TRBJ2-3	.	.	CASSADQGGADTQYF	TGTGCCAGCAGCGCCGACCAGGGGGGTGCAGATACGCAGTATTTT
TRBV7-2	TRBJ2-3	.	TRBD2	CASSSGLAGWVADTQYF	TGTGCCAGCAGCTCGGGACTAGCGGGGTGGGTCGCAGATACGCAGTATTTT
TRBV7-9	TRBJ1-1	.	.	CASSFIDRKNTEAFF	TGTGCCAGCAGCTTTATAGACAGGAAGAACACTGAAGCTTTCTTT